This is a list of T cell receptor beta chains from one sample in a study of cytomegalovirus exposure and HLA in healthy donors. TCRdb's table, derived via immunoSEQ multiplex PCR, lists solely in-frame clones and lacks some. The table lists about 190,000 clones. The sample consisted of PBMCs. These receptors were collected from a man under 40 in good health and CMV-seronegative. Both conserved end residues are part of each CDR3. The order of the fields is CDR3 length, J gene, D gene, V gene, CDR3 protein, CDR3 DNA. A D gene is named only where the DNA matches it firmly.

>15|TRBJ1-6|TRBD1|TRBV18
CASSPGETGFSPLHF
TGTGCCAGCTCACCCGGGGAGACAGGGTTTTCACCCCTCCACTTT
>16|TRBJ1-4|NA|TRBV19
CASSIEHRRPNEKLFF
TGTGCCAGTAGTATAGAACACAGGAGACCGAATGAAAAACTGTTTTTT
>18|TRBJ1-3|TRBD1|TRBV30
CAWSVGWTGRISGNTIYF
TGTGCCTGGAGTGTAGGTTGGACAGGGAGGATCTCTGGAAACACCATATATTTT
>14|TRBJ1-3|TRBD1|TRBV5-1
CASSLDRGGNTIYF
TGCGCCAGCAGCTTGGACAGGGGAGGAAACACCATATATTTT
>14|TRBJ1-1|NA|TRBV2
CASAWGGLNTEAFF
TGTGCCAGCGCCTGGGGGGGCTTGAACACTGAAGCTTTCTTT
>13|TRBJ2-7|NA|TRBV18
CASSPSRGQPEYF
TGTGCCAGCTCACCGTCCCGTGGACAGCCCGAGTACTTC
>15|TRBJ1-2|NA|TRBV10-3
CAINSGRPFNYGYTF
TGTGCCATCAACTCAGGGAGGCCATTTAACTATGGCTACACCTTC
>14|TRBJ1-2|TRBD1|TRBV18
CASSPSPGGYGYTF
TGTGCCAGCTCACCATCCCCAGGGGGCTATGGCTACACCTTC
>14|TRBJ2-2|TRBD2|TRBV10-3
CAISEPGGPRELFF
TGTGCCATCAGTGAGCCGGGAGGGCCCAGGGAGCTGTTTTTT
>13|TRBJ1-2|NA|TRBV19
CASSKSAVLGYTF
TGTGCCAGTAGTAAGTCAGCGGTCCTTGGCTACACCTTC
>14|TRBJ2-5|NA|TRBV7-2
CASSLALIQETQYF
TGTGCCAGCAGCTTAGCCTTAATACAAGAGACCCAGTACTTC
>14|TRBJ2-3|NA|TRBV2
CASRWGTSTDTQYF
TGTGCCAGCAGGTGGGGGACTAGCACAGATACGCAGTATTTT